This T cell receptor beta chain is drawn from a study of post-analysis software for immune sequencing data. Study-wide results and caveats: Elevated frequency relative to controls characterized roughly five TRBV segments in patients, TRBV5-6, TRBV5-1 and TRBV20-1 among them.

Per germline, CDR1 SGHAT and CDR2 FQNNGV. This CDR3 spans 15 amino acids. Trimming shortened V by 5 bases and J by 3 bases, and 14 bases separated the two germline ends. Presence of unique molecular identifiers characterized the TCR beta cDNA libraries. TCRdb fed the PCR reads into MiXCR, producing one record per CDR3 protein. The top ten hold about 8% of the sample, which has 350,000 to 500,000 distinct CDR3 sequences, roughly 40% seen once. A note on this clonotype: Its antigen is unknown.

The specimen was blood. This chain links TRBV11-2 with TRBJ2-1; tentative D call: TRBD1 (5 bases). The receptor was isolated from a girl aged 2 to 10 with multiple sclerosis. The CDR3 DNA is TGTGCCAGCAGCGCACTAAAGGGGAACTACAATGAGCAGTTCTTC. Amino acids: CASSALKGNYNEQFF.